This T cell receptor (beta chain) is drawn from a study of blood T cell repertoires in COVID-19 (dated by TCRdb to 2018 to 2020). About the full investigation: The collaborator samples originated in the United States, Italy and Spain and spanned the acute and convalescent phases of COVID-19. The prospective study material was composed of cDNA or gDNA derived from T cells, B-cell-depleted T cells, or PBMCs. Deeply sampled blood TCRbeta repertoires from subjects exposed to, actively infected with, or recovered from COVID-19 were included in the dataset. The repertoires were made available in a free public database intended to serve as a resource for research on the immune response to SARS-CoV-2. Samples came from the ongoing ImmuneRACE study (first 160 participants) plus 1,254 subjects from 6 global collaborators. Sample metadata almost always included a de-identified subject ID, COVID-19 status, age in years and sex. Where available, HLA class I and class II types were taken from metadata supplied by the sample provider and were not determined by assay-based typing. The full study reports these points: The quantity of clinical and demographic metadata differed by source and by participant and was supplied without curation.

The immunoSEQ Assay, a bias-controlled multiplex PCR, was used to amplify TCRbeta CDR3 regions from genomic DNA. Processing in the source paper ran as follows. The number of nucleated cells in each sample was estimated by amplification of reference gene primers within the assay. Sequence reads were collapsed and filtered to measure the absolute abundance of every unique TCRbeta CDR3 rearrangement. For each sample, productive Simpson clonality was calculated by taking the square root of Simpson's diversity index across productive rearrangements. Here the immuneACCESS table is served through TCRdb, limited to in-frame sequences with V and J called. Missing clones are a known gap in these copies; in checked studies unresolved V genes cover under half, and the rest lacks a known reason. V and J calls and clone size follow that table, whereas D and trimming were derived from the DNA. For this sample there are roughly 170,000 clones; around 85% appear just once. The leading ten clones occupy about 5.8% of the sample.

Enrolling through a virtual design, the prospective study's participants ranged in age from roughly 18 to 90 years and lived across roughly 24 United States geographic areas. In the prospective study, cohorts were assigned on the basis of participant-reported clinical history obtained from a screening survey and a study questionnaire. In the prospective study, whole blood, serum and a nasopharyngeal or oropharyngeal swab were collected from each participant by mobile phlebotomists. Participants in the prospective study had the option to provide additional blood draws and questionnaires over an approximately two-month period. Before DNA extraction, blood samples from the prospective study were shipped at room temperature or frozen. A word on this clone: This receptor's antigen is unknown. Within one base of it there is no much larger clone, and no base qualities were kept.

The CDR3 numbers 14 residues from cysteine through phenylalanine. The sequence is cut down to CDR3 DNA, 42 bases in frame from base 1. The germline V gene provides CDR1 SGDLS and CDR2 YYNGEE. Trimming removed 5 bases from V and 2 bases from J; the gene matches leave 4 bases unexplained. The sample taken for sequencing was PBMCs or T cells enriched from blood (not recorded which). The chain is encoded by TRBV9 joined to TRBJ2-7; TRBD2 lines up with 10 middle nucleotides. The TCR sequence derives from a woman aged 35 to 49 with acute COVID-19. CDR3 loop: CASSLAGDTYEQYF. The bases read TGTGCCAGCAGTCTAGCGGGAGACACCTACGAGCAGTACTTC.